These 16 T cell receptor beta chains came from one sample sequenced in a study of blood T cell repertoires in COVID-19. Profiled with immunoSEQ multiplex PCR; TCRdb holds only in-frame clones, not every one. The data hold about 380,000 clones, with roughly 80% observed a single time. Specimen: peripheral blood. Receptor source: a human donor with acute or convalescent COVID-19. The donor label of this sample is uncertain.

This clone occurred once. In DNA, the CDR3 is TGTGCCAGCAGTCCGGTTATCCGATCTGGAAACACCATATATTTT. It specifies CASSPVIRSGNTIYF. The chain recombines TRBV28 with TRBJ1-3; D call uncertain. This CDR3 region has 15 residues. Between the trimmed V and J ends, which lost 5 bases and 1 base, there was a span of 12 bases. CDR1 MDHEN and CDR2 SYDVKM come from the germline V gene.

This clone appeared a single time. This chain links TRBV2 with TRBJ1-5; TRBD1 might be the D (6 bases). Trimming removed 4 bases at V and 4 bases at J, with 11 bases between. CDR3 size: 14 residues. Germline CDR1 is SNHLY and CDR2 is FYNNEI. The CDR3 loop is CASSADSWNQPQHF. CDR3 sequence (DNA): TGTGCCAGCAGTGCGGACAGCTGGAATCAGCCCCAGCATTTT. The entire variable domain, with the rest obtained from reference TRBV2 and TRBJ1-5, is as follows: EPEVTQTPSHQVTQMGQEVILRCVPISNHLYFYWYRQILGQKVEFLVSFYNNEISEKSEIFDDQFSVERPDGSNFTLKIRSTKLEDSAMYFCASSADSWNQPQHFGDGTRLSIL.

The V and J genes are TRBV2 and TRBJ1-1; D remains ambiguous. Per the germline V gene, CDR1 is SNHLY and CDR2 is FYNNEI. V lost 6 bases and J lost 3, with 11 bases in between. This CDR3 has 13 residues. CDR3 sequence: CASRPTRDTEAFF. The CDR3 DNA is TGTGCCAGCAGACCCACCCGGGACACTGAAGCTTTCTTT.

The V call is TRBV6-5, the J call TRBJ1-1; no clear D. Germline V gene sequence: CDR1 MNHEY, CDR2 SVGAGI. The CDR3 runs 14 residues. V shed 2 bases and J shed 4 bases, with 11 bases lying between them. The CDR3 spells CASSYSAEATEAFF. The CDR3 nucleotides read TGTGCCAGCAGTTACAGCGCAGAGGCCACTGAAGCTTTCTTT.

V usage is TRBV5-4 and J usage is TRBJ1-6; D is uncertain. The germline CDR1 and CDR2 sequences are SGHNT and YYREEE (reference sequence). The CDR3 runs to 12 residues. Trimming removed 4 bases from V and 14 bases from J, with 13 bases in between. CDR3 residues: CASSKDRAALHF. CDR3 sequence (DNA): TGTGCCAGCAGCAAGGACCGAGCGGCCCTCCACTTT. The entire variable domain, with the rest obtained from reference TRBV5-4 and TRBJ1-6, is as follows: ETGVTQSPTHLIKTRGQQVTLRCSSQSGHNTVSWYQQALGQGPQFIFQYYREEENGRGNFPPRFSGLQFPNYSSELNVNALELDDSALYLCASSKDRAALHFGNGTRLTVT.

With respect to this clone: At one of its ends the junction is not consistent with the germline gene, which may arise from a read error. This rearrangement joins TRBV11-3 to TRBJ2-7, with D possibly TRBD2 on 5 matching bases. CDR3 length: 11 amino acids. The germline CDR1 and CDR2 sequences are SGHNT and YENEEA. Here the CDR3 DNA reads TGTGCCAGCAGCTTTGTCCGGCAGAGGGACTTC. It translates to CASSFVRQRDF.

The chain links TRBV15 to TRBJ2-2, with 11 bases identical to TRBD1. Per the germline V gene, CDR1 is LNHNV and CDR2 is YYDKDF (reference sequence). The CDR3 sequence is 17 residues long. The V gene end was trimmed by 4 bases and the J gene end by 9 bases; junction bases not matched to a gene: 13. In nucleotides, the CDR3 is TGTGCCACCAGCAACCCAGGTGGGAGGACAGGGGGCCGGGAGCTGTTTTTT. It encodes CATSNPGGRTGGRELFF.

The V and J genes are TRBV14 and TRBJ1-1; possible D gene TRBD1, 5 bases. CDR3 length: 16 residues. V dropped 0 bases and J dropped 5 bases, with 16 bases sitting between them. From germline, CDR1 is SGHDN and CDR2 FVKESK. This CDR3 is CASSQEGAGRGTEAFF. In nucleotides, the CDR3 is TGTGCCAGCAGCCAAGAAGGGGCCGGGCGTGGGACTGAAGCTTTCTTT.

This clone has only a few counts. This chain connects TRBV5-1 to TRBJ2-1; D gene uncertain. Germline lookup yields CDR1 SGHRS and CDR2 YFSETQ. CDR3 size: 15 residues. The V and J ends lost 2 bases and 5 bases respectively, with 14 bases between them. This CDR3 reads CASSFGPLTNNEQFF. For the CDR3, the DNA is TGCGCCAGCAGCTTTGGCCCCCTAACTAACAATGAGCAGTTCTTC.

The chain combines TRBV20-1 with TRBJ2-7, with D unresolved. Germline CDR1 and CDR2: DFQATT and SNEGSKA (reference sequence). This CDR3 has 11 residues. Trimming pared 6 bases from V and 6 bases from J, leaving 12 bases between. CDR3 nucleotides: TGCAGTGCCAGCAGAGGTGGCGAGCAGTACTTC. It is translated as CSASRGGEQYF.

The rearrangement joins TRBV11-2 to TRBJ2-2; D remains ambiguous. Germline CDR1 reads SGHAT; CDR2 reads FQNNGV. This CDR3 contains 15 residues. V lost 3 bases, J lost 6 bases, and 14 bases lay in between. The CDR3 coding sequence is TGTGCCAGCAGCTTGTTTCAGGTTCAGGCCGGGGAGCTGTTTTTT. This sequence encodes CASSLFQVQAGELFF.

Written as DNA, the CDR3 is TGTGCCAGCTCACCAGGGACACGGTCTGAAGCTTTCTTT. Amino acid sequence: CASSPGTRSEAFF. The V call is TRBV18, the J call TRBJ1-1; D may be TRBD1 (6 bases). Germline V lookup: CDR1 KGHSH, CDR2 LQKENI. This CDR3 has 13 amino acids. The V end was cut by 2 bases, the J end by 6 bases, with 10 bases between.

This chain connects TRBV15 to TRBJ2-7; D might be TRBD2 (6 bases). CDR1 LNHNV and CDR2 YYDKDF come from the germline V gene (reference sequence). The CDR3 length is 13 residues. Trimming took off 2 bases at V and 5 bases at J, with 10 bases between the two ends. The CDR3 loop is CATSRHGGDEQYF. DNA of the CDR3: TGTGCCACCAGCAGACACGGAGGGGACGAGCAGTACTTC.

This clone was found a few times. The chain is built from TRBV28 and TRBJ1-4; a possible D gene is TRBD1 (5 bases). Germline CDR1 reads MDHEN; CDR2 reads SYDVKM. The V end lost 6 bases, the J end lost 8 bases, and 16 bases lay between the germline ends. The CDR3 totals 14 residues. The CDR3 DNA reads TGTGCCAGCAGGGAGGGGTCTTTGGGAGAAAAACTGTTTTTT. Translating it yields CASREGSLGEKLFF.

The chain employs TRBV28 and TRBJ1-1; TRBD1 might be the D (5 bases). Germline values: CDR1 MDHEN, CDR2 SYDVKM. The V and J ends lost 2 bases and 7 bases respectively, with 11 bases between them. This CDR3 spans 13 amino acids. The CDR3 protein is CASSLLGAFEAFF. CDR3 DNA: TGTGCCAGCAGTTTACTAGGGGCGTTTGAAGCTTTCTTT.

This rearrangement joins TRBV27 to TRBJ2-3; 11 bases match TRBD2. CDR3 size: 17 residues. The V gene end was trimmed by 0 bases and the J gene end by 6 bases; junction bases not matched to a gene: 8. Germline V gene data show CDR1 as MNHEY and CDR2 as SMNVEV (reference sequence). For the CDR3, the DNA is TGTGCCAGCAGTTTATCCGACACTAGCGGGAGACGGGATACGCAGTATTTT. Translation: CASSLSDTSGRRDTQYF.